The sequence of this T cell receptor beta chain was determined in a study of blood T cell repertoires in COVID-19 (dated by TCRdb to the early 2020s). Some background on the complete study: Samples covering the acute and convalescent phases of COVID-19 were provided by collaborators in the United States, Italy and Spain. A freely available public database, intended as a resource for researchers studying the immune response to SARS-CoV-2, is where the repertoires were released. HLA class I and class II types, where available, came from metadata supplied by the sample provider rather than from assay-based typing. The sample metadata nearly always contained a de-identified subject ID, COVID-19 status, age in years and sex. The prospective study material was composed of cDNA or gDNA derived from T cells, B-cell-depleted T cells, or PBMCs. Subjects who had been exposed to COVID-19, were actively infected with it, or had recovered from it provided the deeply sampled blood TCRbeta repertoires that made up the dataset. Samples came from the ongoing ImmuneRACE study (first 160 participants) plus 1,254 subjects from 6 global collaborators. Broader findings and caveats from the paper: The quantity of clinical and demographic metadata differed by source and by participant and was supplied without curation.

About this clone: It has no known antigen specificity. Per-nucleotide qualities are absent, and no much larger clonotype sits a single base away.

From a lookup of the germline V gene, CDR1 and CDR2 are MDHEN and SYDVKM. Germline trimming amounts to 5 bases on V and 3 bases on J, with 6 as the count of junction bases outside the gene matches. The CDR3 has 15 amino acids, counting the end cysteine and phenylalanine. Only the CDR3 part of the read is kept: 45 bases, read in frame from the first base. The immunoSEQ Assay, a bias-controlled multiplex PCR, was used to amplify TCRbeta CDR3 regions from genomic DNA. In the source study's methods: The number of nucleated cells in each sample was estimated from the amplification of reference gene primers within the assay. Sequence reads were collapsed and filtered to measure the absolute abundance of every unique TCRbeta CDR3 rearrangement. For each sample, productive Simpson clonality was calculated as the square root of Simpson's diversity index across productive rearrangements. Imported from immuneACCESS, the table was reduced by TCRdb to in-frame sequences with V and J called. These copies leave out some clones; in studies compared against another copy, an unresolved V gene accounts for under half, and the cause of the remainder is not known. V and J calls and clone size are copied from that table; D and trimming were computed from the DNA. This sample is represented by about 200,000 clones; around 90% of them were singletons. Around 2.7% of the sample rests with the top ten.

Each collaborating institution followed its own protocols to collect whole blood in K2EDTA tubes. For TCRbeta analysis, collaborator samples were shipped as frozen whole blood, as isolated PBMCs, or as DNA extracted from either sample type. The receptor chain draws on TRBV28 and TRBJ1-2, with 10 bases aligning to TRBD1. Sequencing was carried out using peripheral blood. This sequence was found in a man aged 55-75 years with acute or convalescent COVID-19. Read as DNA, the sequence is TGTGCCAGCAGTCCATCCGGGACAGGGGACTATGGCTACACCTTC. Translation gives CASSPSGTGDYGYTF.